A selection of T cell receptor beta chains follows, all from one sample in a study of T-cell memory formation after mild COVID-19. TCRdb independently ran MiXCR on the 5' RACE reads; one entry per CDR3 protein. The table has approximately 400,000 distinct CDR3 sequences, about 20% seen once. The source material was PBMCs or a T cell subset sorted from them (not recorded which). The receptors derive from a man younger than 30 who had mild COVID-19 (a few samples of this study predate the infection). Cell type and time point are not known. CDR3s include the opening cysteine and the closing phenylalanine or tryptophan. D genes are given only for firm matches. Clone size is given for some rows only: seen once, a few or many times, or a class if the clone is expanded.

J gene | V gene | D gene | clone size | CDR3 DNA | CDR3 protein
TRBJ1-2 | TRBV7-2 | - | few | TGTGCCAGCAGCTTCTTAACCGGGTCCTCCGGTATTCGAGCTAACTATGGCTACACCTTC | CASSFLTGSSGIRANYGYTF
TRBJ1-2 | TRBV3-1 | - | - | TGTGCCAGCAGCCCAGGGGAATTCTATGGCTACACCTTC | CASSPGEFYGYTF
TRBJ2-1 | TRBV6-2/TRBV6-3 | - | - | TGTGCCAGCAGTGCCAGGGCCGGGGTGAATGAGCAGTTCTTC | CASSARAGVNEQFF
TRBJ1-1 | TRBV6-2/TRBV6-3 | - | many | TGTGCCAGCAGGTACATGAACACTGAAGCTTTCTTT | CASRYMNTEAFF
TRBJ1-1 | TRBV12-5 | - | - | TGTGCTAGTGGTTTGGGATGGAGCACTGAAGCTTTCTTT | CASGLGWSTEAFF
TRBJ1-2 | TRBV5-1 | TRBD1 | - | TGCGCCAGCGGAGTTACAGGGGGCCATGGCTACACCTTC | CASGVTGGHGYTF
TRBJ2-7 | TRBV14 | TRBD2 | few | TGTGCCAGCGGGCTTAGCGGGGGGCCCTACGAGCAGTACTTC | CASGLSGGPYEQYF
TRBJ1-2 | TRBV7-2 | TRBD1 | - | TGTGCCAGCAGCTTAGATCACAGGGGTGGCTACACCTTC | CASSLDHRGGYTF
TRBJ1-6 | TRBV28 | - | - | TGTGCCAGCAGCCGGGGCGGGGGTGCTGATTCACCCCTCCACTTT | CASSRGGGADSPLHF
TRBJ2-3 | TRBV6-2/TRBV6-3 | - | few | TGTGCCAGCAGTTGGTCGGGGGGCCGTGGAGATACGCAGTATTTT | CASSWSGGRGDTQYF
TRBJ1-5 | TRBV12-3/TRBV12-4 | - | - | TGTGCCAGCACCCCTTGGGGCTTGGGGCAGCCCCAGCATTTT | CASTPWGLGQPQHF
TRBJ1-1 | TRBV5-1 | - | - | TGCGCCAGCAGCTGGATAGTGAACACTGAAGCTTTCTTT | CASSWIVNTEAFF
TRBJ2-7 | TRBV5-6 | - | - | TGTGCCAGCAGCTTTTGGCACCTCTACGAGCAGTACTTC | CASSFWHLYEQYF
TRBJ2-5 | TRBV5-1 | - | - | TGCGCCAGCAGCTGGGGGTCACAAGAGACCCAGTACTTC | CASSWGSQETQYF
TRBJ2-5 | TRBV12-3/TRBV12-4 | TRBD1 | few | TGTGCCAGCAGCCCACGACCGGGACAGGGTAAAGAGACCCAGTACTTC | CASSPRPGQGKETQYF
TRBJ2-7 | TRBV6-5 | TRBD1 | - | TGTGCCAGCAGTTCAGGGACAGCTGTCGGCTACGAGCAGTACTTC | CASSSGTAVGYEQYF
TRBJ2-3 | TRBV2 | TRBD2 | few | TGTGCCAGCACACCCCGGGGGCGGGGGGGCCCAGATACGCAGTATTTT | CASTPRGRGGPDTQYF
TRBJ2-1 | TRBV5-1 | - | - | TGCGCCAGCAGCTTGACAAGCAATGAGCAGTTCTTC | CASSLTSNEQFF
TRBJ2-3 | TRBV28 | TRBD2 | once | TGTGCCAGCAGTGGGGGGGGTAAATGGTCAGATACGCAGTATTTT | CASSGGGKWSDTQYF
TRBJ1-1 | TRBV6-5 | - | - | TGTGCCAGCACCTCCCCCAGGGTGACTGAAGCTTTCTTT | CASTSPRVTEAFF
TRBJ2-7 | TRBV20-1 | - | - | TGCAGTGCTAGAGCGGGATCGGTGGGGGCGGCCTACGAGCAGTACTTC | CSARAGSVGAAYEQYF
TRBJ1-5 | TRBV7-2 | - | - | TGTGCCAGCAGCTTCTGGGCCGATCAGCCCCAGCATTTT | CASSFWADQPQHF
TRBJ2-3 | TRBV4-2 | TRBD2 | - | TGTGCCAGCAGCCGGGCGGTAGGTAGCGGGGGCACCACAGATACGCAGTATTTT | CASSRAVGSGGTTDTQYF
TRBJ1-1 | TRBV4-1 | - | - | TGCGCCAGCAGCCAAGAATGGGGGAACACTGAAGCTTTCTTT | CASSQEWGNTEAFF
TRBJ2-3 | TRBV5-1 | - | few | TGCGCCAGCAGCTTGGCCCAGGTTCGGCCCACAGATACGCAGTATTTT | CASSLAQVRPTDTQYF
TRBJ1-3 | TRBV12-3/TRBV12-4 | TRBD1 | - | TGTGCCAGCAGGCGGGACAGTACTGGAAACACCATATATTTT | CASRRDSTGNTIYF
TRBJ2-7 | TRBV19 | TRBD1 | - | TGTGCCAGTAGCACTGGGGACAGCTCCTACGAGCAGTACTTC | CASSTGDSSYEQYF
TRBJ2-7 | TRBV20-1 | - | - | TGCAGTGCTAGCCGAGGGGCCTCCTCCTACGAGCAGTACTTC | CSASRGASSYEQYF
TRBJ2-5 | TRBV6-1 | - | - | TGTGCCAGCAGTCTACAACCCTCAGCGGGCCCCCAAGAGACCCAGTACTTC | CASSLQPSAGPQETQYF
TRBJ2-3 | TRBV7-7 | TRBD1 | - | TGTGCTAGCCGCCCCCGGGACAGGGACCCAGATACGCAGTATTTT | CASRPRDRDPDTQYF
TRBJ2-5 | TRBV4-1 | - | many | TGCGCCAGCAGCCAAGATTACGACCAGTCGGAGACCCAGTACTTC | CASSQDYDQSETQYF
TRBJ1-3 | TRBV29-1 | - | few | TGCAGCGTTGCGATTTCCTCTGGAAACACCATATATTTT | CSVAISSGNTIYF
TRBJ1-1 | TRBV5-1 | - | few | TGCGCCAGCAGTTTGGACGTCGGGATCACTGAAGCTTTCTTT | CASSLDVGITEAFF
TRBJ2-7 | TRBV5-1 | - | - | TGCGCCAGCAGCTGGGGACAAGCCTACGAGCAGTACTTC | CASSWGQAYEQYF
TRBJ1-4 | TRBV18 | - | few | TGTGCCAGCTCGGACAGAAATGAAAAACTGTTTTTT | CASSDRNEKLFF
TRBJ2-5 | TRBV6-2/TRBV6-3 | TRBD2 | medium-sized | TGTGCCAGCAGTTACGAGGGAGGGGTAGAGACCCAGTACTTC | CASSYEGGVETQYF
TRBJ1-1 | TRBV20-1 | - | many | TGCAGTGCTCGGGGAAACACTGAAGCTTTCTTT | CSARGNTEAFF
TRBJ2-2 | TRBV7-9 | TRBD1 | many | TGTGCCAGCAGCTTCGGGACAGCCACCGGGGAGCTGTTTTTT | CASSFGTATGELFF
TRBJ1-1 | TRBV18 | TRBD1 | few | TGTGCCAGCTCACCATTAACAGTCTGGACAGGGGAGGACACTGAAGCTTTCTTT | CASSPLTVWTGEDTEAFF
TRBJ1-3 | TRBV6-5 | TRBD1 | - | TGTGCCAGCAGCGGACAGGCGCTCCTTCACTCTGGAAACACCATATATTTT | CASSGQALLHSGNTIYF
TRBJ1-2 | TRBV6-5 | - | - | TGTGCCAGCAGTTACTCGAGGGAGTTTGGCTACACCTTC | CASSYSREFGYTF
TRBJ1-5 | TRBV20-1 | TRBD1 | - | TGCAGTGCTCGGGACAGGGCCTTCCTACTGAGTCAGCCCCAGCATTTT | CSARDRAFLLSQPQHF
TRBJ1-1 | TRBV25-1 | - | - | TGTGCCAGCAGTGAATCAGGTAGAAATGAAGCTTTCTTT | CASSESGRNEAFF
TRBJ2-1 | TRBV6-6 | TRBD1 | - | TGTGCCAGCAGTTACTCTGAGGCAGGGGGCAATGAGCAGTTCTTC | CASSYSEAGGNEQFF
TRBJ2-2 | TRBV3-1 | - | - | TGTGCCAGCAGCCAGCCCCTCGGGGGCGGACGGGAATCCGGGGAGCTGTTTTTT | CASSQPLGGGRESGELFF
TRBJ1-6 | TRBV14 | - | once | TGTGCCAGCAGCCAAGGACAAGGGGGGTATTCACCCCTCCACTTT | CASSQGQGGYSPLHF
TRBJ1-1 | TRBV11-1 | - | - | TGTGCCAGCAGCCCCGCCTTGGGGGGAATTAACGCTGAAGCTTTCTTT | CASSPALGGINAEAFF
TRBJ2-1 | TRBV29-1 | TRBD2 | few | TGCAGCGTTGCCCAACCTAGCGGGCGGATCTGGTTCTTC | CSVAQPSGRIWFF
TRBJ2-7 | TRBV7-9 | TRBD1 | few | TGTGCCAGCCTTACCCCAGGGGGAGACGAGCAGTACTTC | CASLTPGGDEQYF
TRBJ2-1 | TRBV6-2/TRBV6-3 | TRBD2 | - | TGTGCCAGCAGTTACTACCTAGCGGGGGTCCGGGCCTACAATGAGCAGTTCTTC | CASSYYLAGVRAYNEQFF
TRBJ1-5 | TRBV29-1 | - | few | TGCAGCGTTGTCCTCCGGGACGCCAATCAGCCCCAGCATTTT | CSVVLRDANQPQHF
TRBJ2-4 | TRBV6-5 | - | few | TGTGCCAGTTTCAGTGTAGCCAAAAACATTCAGTACTTC | CASFSVAKNIQYF
TRBJ1-1 | TRBV5-1 | - | many | TGCGCCAGCAGCTTGGTGTCGAACACTGAAGCTTTCTTT | CASSLVSNTEAFF
TRBJ1-6 | TRBV12-3/TRBV12-4 | - | - | TGTGCCAGCAGTTTTGGGGGGGGTCTTTCACCCCTCCACTTT | CASSFGGGLSPLHF
TRBJ1-2 | TRBV7-9 | - | few | TGTGCCAGCAGCTTAGGGGGGCTGGGCTACACCTTC | CASSLGGLGYTF
TRBJ2-5 | TRBV7-2 | - | - | TGTGCCAGCAGCCCGCAGGCGAGGCAAGAGACCCAGTACTTC | CASSPQARQETQYF
TRBJ2-7 | TRBV7-2 | - | - | TGTGCCAGCAGCCCTCGGGGAAGGGGCCACGTGGAGCAGTACTTC | CASSPRGRGHVEQYF
TRBJ2-3 | TRBV12-3/TRBV12-4 | TRBD2 | - | TGTGCCAGCAGTCGGGAAGCGGGGGGTAGCACAGATACGCAGTATTTT | CASSREAGGSTDTQYF